The sequence of this TCR beta chain was determined in a study of shared clonotypes between healthy human individuals. Study details: Sampling drew on donors who were a couple of women and three men aged 18 to 49.

The assay was immunoSEQ multiplex PCR, and TCRdb's table has in-frame clones only and misses some. The sample lists 2 million to 2.5 million clones, more than 80% occurring once. Trimming removed 1 base at V and 4 bases at J, with 11 bases between. Germline CDR1 and CDR2: LNHDA and SQIVND (reference sequence). CDR3 length equals 15 residues. Every donor was a Caucasian adult from Nashville, Tennessee. The genes are TRBV19 and TRBJ2-1; TRBD2 might be the D (5 bases). Specimen: naive CD4+ T cells from PBMCs. Subset: CD45RA+ positively selected. The receptor's source is a young man in good health. Some clones in this sample may be carry-over from other donors' samples. The CDR3 is CASSIGGPTYNEQFF. DNA for the CDR3: TGTGCCAGTAGTATAGGCGGGCCGACGTACAATGAGCAGTTCTTC.